Sequencing of this TCR beta chain was carried out in a study of cytomegalovirus exposure and HLA in healthy donors. With respect to this clone: The target antigen is unknown.

The V gene lost 5 bases and the J gene lost 0 bases, with 13 bases spanning the gap. From germline, CDR1 is SGHVS and CDR2 FQNEAQ. This CDR3 is built from 15 residues. The study's findings and limits: A few CMV-associated chains proved CMV antigen-specific in vitro. In a later analysis, 17,000 or so TCR beta sequences were associated with HLA alleles at 0.05 false discovery rate.

Researchers ran the PCR with 60 Vbeta and 13 Jbeta primers. The repertoire was sequenced with immunoSEQ multiplex PCR; TCRdb's copy has only in-frame clones and lacks some. The sample consists of some 140,000 clones, about four fifths of them appearing once. The sequencing input was PBMCs. The V gene is TRBV7-8, the J gene TRBJ1-2; tentative D call: TRBD1 (5 bases). This TCR derives from a man aged 18 to 29 in good health and CMV-seronegative. CDR3: CASSPGSGANYGYTF. The DNA of the CDR3 is TGTGCCAGCAGCCCAGGGTCGGGGGCTAACTATGGCTACACCTTC. Together with reference TRBV7-8 and TRBJ1-2, the CDR3 gives the full variable domain: GAGVSQSPRYKVAKRGQDVALRCDPISGHVSLFWYQQALGQGPEFLTYFQNEAQLDKSGLPSDRFFAERPEGSVSTLKIQRTQQEDSAVYLCASSPGSGANYGYTFGSGTRLTVV.